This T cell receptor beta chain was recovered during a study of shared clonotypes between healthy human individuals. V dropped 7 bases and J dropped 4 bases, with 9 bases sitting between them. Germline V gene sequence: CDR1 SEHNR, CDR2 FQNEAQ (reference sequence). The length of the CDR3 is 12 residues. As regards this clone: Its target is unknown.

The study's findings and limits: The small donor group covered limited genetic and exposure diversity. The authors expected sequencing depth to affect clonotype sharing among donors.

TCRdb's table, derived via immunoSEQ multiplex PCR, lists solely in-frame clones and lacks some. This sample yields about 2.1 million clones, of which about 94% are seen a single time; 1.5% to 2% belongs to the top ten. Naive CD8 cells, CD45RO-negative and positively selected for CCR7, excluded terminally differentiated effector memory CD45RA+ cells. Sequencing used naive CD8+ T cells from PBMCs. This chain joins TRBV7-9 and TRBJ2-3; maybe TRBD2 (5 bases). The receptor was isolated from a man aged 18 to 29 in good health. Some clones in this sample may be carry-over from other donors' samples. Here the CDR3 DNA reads TGTGCCAGCACCGTAGCGCCAGATACGCAGTATTTT. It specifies CASTVAPDTQYF.